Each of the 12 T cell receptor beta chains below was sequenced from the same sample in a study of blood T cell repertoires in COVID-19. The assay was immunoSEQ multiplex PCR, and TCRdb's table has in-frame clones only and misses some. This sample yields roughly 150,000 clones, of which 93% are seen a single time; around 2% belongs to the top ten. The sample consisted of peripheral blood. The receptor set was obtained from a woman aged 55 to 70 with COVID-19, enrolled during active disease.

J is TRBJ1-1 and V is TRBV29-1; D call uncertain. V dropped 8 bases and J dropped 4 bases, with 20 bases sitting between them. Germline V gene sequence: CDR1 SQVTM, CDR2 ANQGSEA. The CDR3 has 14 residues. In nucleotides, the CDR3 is TGCAGCACAACTCTGAGGGTGCCGGGCACTGAAGCTTTCTTT. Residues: CSTTLRVPGTEAFF.

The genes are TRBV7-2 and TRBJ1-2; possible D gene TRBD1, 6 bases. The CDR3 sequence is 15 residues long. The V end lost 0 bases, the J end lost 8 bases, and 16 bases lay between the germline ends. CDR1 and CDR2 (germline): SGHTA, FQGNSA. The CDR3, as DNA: TGTGCCAGCAGCTTAGCGGTAGACAGGTCGAGCGGCTACACCTTC. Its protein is CASSLAVDRSSGYTF.

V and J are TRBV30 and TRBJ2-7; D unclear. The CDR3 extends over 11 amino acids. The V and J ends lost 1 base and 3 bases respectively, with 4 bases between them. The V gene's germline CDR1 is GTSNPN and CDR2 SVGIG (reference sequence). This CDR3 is CAWSDSYEQYF. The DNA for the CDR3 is TGTGCCTGGAGTGACAGCTACGAGCAGTACTTC.

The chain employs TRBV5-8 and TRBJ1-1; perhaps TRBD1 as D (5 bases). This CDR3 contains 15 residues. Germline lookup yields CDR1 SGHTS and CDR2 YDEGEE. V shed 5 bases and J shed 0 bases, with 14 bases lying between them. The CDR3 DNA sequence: TGTGCCAGCAGGAACAGACAGAGAATGAACACTGAAGCTTTCTTT. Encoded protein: CASRNRQRMNTEAFF.

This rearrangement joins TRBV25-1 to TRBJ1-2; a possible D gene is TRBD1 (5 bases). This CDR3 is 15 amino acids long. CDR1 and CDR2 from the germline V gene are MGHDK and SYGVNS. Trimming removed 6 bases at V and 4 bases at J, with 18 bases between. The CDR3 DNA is TGTGCCAGCAGCCCTTCCTATAGGGGTCCCTATGGCTACACCTTC. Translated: CASSPSYRGPYGYTF.

CDR3 protein: CASSPMDEEDQPQHF. CDR3 nucleotide sequence: TGTGCCAGCAGCCCGATGGACGAGGAGGATCAGCCCCAGCATTTT. This chain connects TRBV4-2 to TRBJ1-5; D is undetermined. CDR1 and CDR2 from the germline V gene are LGHNA and YNFKEQ. V dropped 4 bases and J dropped 5 bases, with 15 bases sitting between them. The CDR3 loop spans 15 amino acids.

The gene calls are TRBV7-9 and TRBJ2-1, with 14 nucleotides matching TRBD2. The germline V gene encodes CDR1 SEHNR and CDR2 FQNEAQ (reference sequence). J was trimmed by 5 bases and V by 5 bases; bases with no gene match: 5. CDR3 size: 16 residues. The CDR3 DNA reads TGTGCCAGCAGCGGTTGGACTAGCGGGGGGAACAATGAGCAGTTCTTC. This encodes CASSGWTSGGNNEQFF.

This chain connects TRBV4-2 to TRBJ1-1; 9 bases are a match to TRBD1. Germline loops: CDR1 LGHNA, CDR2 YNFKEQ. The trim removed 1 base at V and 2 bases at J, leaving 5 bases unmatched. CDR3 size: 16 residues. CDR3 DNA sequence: TGTGCCAGCAGCCAAGTACCGGGACAGGGAAACACTGAAGCTTTCTTT. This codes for CASSQVPGQGNTEAFF.

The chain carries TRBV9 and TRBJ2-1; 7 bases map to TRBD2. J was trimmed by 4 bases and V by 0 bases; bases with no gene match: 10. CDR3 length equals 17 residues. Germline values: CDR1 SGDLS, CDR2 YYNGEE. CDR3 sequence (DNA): TGTGCCAGCAGCGTAGGGGGGGGAACTAGCGCATACAATGAGCAGTTCTTC. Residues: CASSVGGGTSAYNEQFF. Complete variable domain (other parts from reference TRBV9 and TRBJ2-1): DSGVTQTPKHLITATGQRVTLRCSPRSGDLSVYWYQQSLDQGLQFLIQYYNGEERAKGNILERFSAQQFPDLHSELNLSSLELGDSALYFCASSVGGGTSAYNEQFFGPGTRLTVL.

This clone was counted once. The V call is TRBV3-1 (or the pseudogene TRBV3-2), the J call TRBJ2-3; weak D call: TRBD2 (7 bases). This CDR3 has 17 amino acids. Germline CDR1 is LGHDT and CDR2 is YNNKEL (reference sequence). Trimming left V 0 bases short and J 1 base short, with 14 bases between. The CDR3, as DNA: TGTGCCAGCAGCCAAGAAAGGGGGGGTCGGGGCACAGATACGCAGTATTTT. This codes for CASSQERGGRGTDTQYF.

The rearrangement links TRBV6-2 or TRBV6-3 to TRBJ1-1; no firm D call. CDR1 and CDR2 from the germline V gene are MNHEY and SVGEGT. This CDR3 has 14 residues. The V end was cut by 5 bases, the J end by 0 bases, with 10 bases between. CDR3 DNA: TGTGCCAGCAGTCGTTGGCGGATGAACACTGAAGCTTTCTTT. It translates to CASSRWRMNTEAFF.

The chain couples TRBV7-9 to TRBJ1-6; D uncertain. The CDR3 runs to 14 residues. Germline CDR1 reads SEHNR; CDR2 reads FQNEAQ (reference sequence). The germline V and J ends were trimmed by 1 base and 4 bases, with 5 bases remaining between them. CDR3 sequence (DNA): TGTGCCAGCAGCTTAGACAAATATAATTCACCCCTCCACTTT. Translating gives CASSLDKYNSPLHF.